This is a list of T cell receptor beta chains from one sample in a study of early T cells in non-severe SARS-CoV-2 infection. One entry per CDR3 protein results from TCRdb running MiXCR on the 5' RACE reads. The sample has under 90,000 distinct CDR3 sequences, 11% to 15% seen once. Sequencing used whole blood. These receptors were obtained from an adult who was a healthcare worker with PCR-confirmed SARS-CoV-2 infection or an uninfected control (not recorded which). Each CDR3 is given with its conserved first and last residue. Each record gives: clone size, J gene, V gene, D gene, CDR3 DNA, CDR3 protein. A D gene is named only where the DNA matches it firmly. Clone size appears in some rows only: once, few, many, or a class for an expanded clone.

>NA|TRBJ2-6|TRBV9|NA
TGTGCCAGCAGCCCTGGGACGGCTGCTGGGGCCAACGTCCTGACTTTC
CASSPGTAAGANVLTF
>NA|TRBJ1-5|TRBV15|TRBD1
TGTGCCACCAGCAGAGATCCTACAGGGGATCAGCCCCAGCATTTT
CATSRDPTGDQPQHF
>NA|TRBJ1-2|TRBV6-5|TRBD1
TGTGCCAGCAGTCTCGTCGGTGCCGGGACAGGGGGCGTCTTCGGTGGCTACACCTTC
CASSLVGAGTGGVFGGYTF
>few|TRBJ2-5|TRBV6-6|NA
TGTGCCAGCCAACGTGGAGGGACCCAGTACTTC
CASQRGGTQYF
>few|TRBJ1-1|TRBV3-1|NA
TGTGCCAGCAACCAAAGGGGGAACACTGAAGCTTTCTTT
CASNQRGNTEAFF
>NA|TRBJ1-1|TRBV5-5|NA
TGTGCCAGCAGCCCTAGGCCCGACAGCCTGGACACTGAAGCTTTCTTT
CASSPRPDSLDTEAFF
>many|TRBJ2-4|TRBV3-1|NA
TGTGCCAGCAGGTACAACAGGGCTGCGGACATTCAGTACTTC
CASRYNRAADIQYF
>NA|TRBJ1-5|TRBV5-5|TRBD1
TGTGCCAGCAACCAGGGGGCAGTGAGCAATCAGCCCCAGCATTTT
CASNQGAVSNQPQHF
>many|TRBJ2-2|TRBV12-3/TRBV12-4|NA
TGTGCCAGCAATCGACAGGACCCAACCGGGGAGCTGTTTTTT
CASNRQDPTGELFF
>NA|TRBJ2-1|TRBV19|TRBD2
TGTGCCAGTAGTCGAGCGGGGGCCCCCTACAATGAGCAGTTCTTC
CASSRAGAPYNEQFF
>few|TRBJ1-5|TRBV7-3|NA
TGTGCCAGCAGCTTAGAGTACAATCAGCCCCAGCATTTT
CASSLEYNQPQHF
>few|TRBJ2-1|TRBV6-6|NA
TGTGCCAGCAGTCAACAGGGAAACAATGAGCAGTTCTTC
CASSQQGNNEQFF
>NA|TRBJ1-2|TRBV30|NA
TGTGCCTGGAGTGAACCCCCTCGAGGGGGGGACTATGGCTACACCTTC
CAWSEPPRGGDYGYTF
>few|TRBJ2-2|TRBV6-5|TRBD1
TGTGCCAGCAGTTACACAGGGGGAACCGGGGAGCTGTTTTTT
CASSYTGGTGELFF
>few|TRBJ2-5|TRBV28|NA
TGTGCCAGCAGTTTCTCGGAAGAGACCCAGTACTTC
CASSFSEETQYF
>many|TRBJ1-1|TRBV20-1|NA
TGCAGTGCTAGAGCGGGCGCAATGGCTTTCTTT
CSARAGAMAFF
>NA|TRBJ2-1|TRBV7-3|NA
TGTGCCAGCAGCTTAAGCGGGGTTTCCAATGAGCAGTTCTTC
CASSLSGVSNEQFF
>NA|TRBJ2-1|TRBV29-1|TRBD1
TGCAGCGGGAGGGGCCCTGGGACAGGGGCAAACAATGAGCAGTTCTTC
CSGRGPGTGANNEQFF
>NA|TRBJ2-3|TRBV29-1|NA
TGCAGCGTGGGGGTCAGCGGGACAGATACGCAGTATTTT
CSVGVSGTDTQYF
>many|TRBJ1-1|TRBV10-3|NA
TGTGCCATCAGTGTGGCAGGGTCACGGACTGAAGCTTTCTTT
CAISVAGSRTEAFF
>few|TRBJ2-3|TRBV18|NA
TGTGCCAGCTCACCACCGGACGACGTAACTCCAGATACGCAGTATTTT
CASSPPDDVTPDTQYF
>few|TRBJ2-3|TRBV21-1|NA
TGTGCCAGCAGCACCAAGTTACTAGCGGGGGGCAATACGCAGTATTTT
CASSTKLLAGGNTQYF
>few|TRBJ1-2|TRBV20-1|NA
TGCAGTGCTAGGGCTCAGCGGGGCCTCATAGGGGGCTACACCTTC
CSARAQRGLIGGYTF
>few|TRBJ1-2|TRBV29-1|TRBD1
TGCAGCGTTGAGGAAATGACAGGGGTTTATGGCTACACCTTC
CSVEEMTGVYGYTF
>NA|TRBJ1-1|TRBV4-2|TRBD1
TGTGCCAGCAGCTATGGACAGGGGCCTAACACTGAAGCTTTCTTT
CASSYGQGPNTEAFF
>NA|TRBJ2-7|TRBV29-1|TRBD1
TGCAGCGTTCAACCGACAGGGTATCACTACGAGCAGTACTTC
CSVQPTGYHYEQYF
>few|TRBJ1-5|TRBV18|TRBD1
TGTGCCAGCTTTTTGGGACAGGGGGATTCAGGTCAGCCCCAGCATTTT
CASFLGQGDSGQPQHF
>few|TRBJ2-1|TRBV20-1|TRBD2
TGCAGTGCTAGATCCCCCGGGACTAGCGGGGGGGGTGAGCAGTTCTTC
CSARSPGTSGGGEQFF
>many|TRBJ2-1|TRBV7-6|NA
TGTGCCAGCAGCTCCCCCCCTCGCGGGGGCCATTACAATGAGCAGTTCTTC
CASSSPPRGGHYNEQFF
>NA|TRBJ2-7|TRBV18|NA
TGTGCCAGCTCACGTCCGGGACCAACCGGGTACGAGCAGTACTTC
CASSRPGPTGYEQYF
>many|TRBJ2-7|TRBV28|NA
TGTGCCACCCTGAGGCGGTCCTCCTACGAGCAGTACTTC
CATLRRSSYEQYF
>NA|TRBJ1-1|TRBV28|NA
TGTGCCACGAAGCATGGGAACACTGAAGCTTTCTTT
CATKHGNTEAFF
>NA|TRBJ2-5|TRBV2|NA
TGTGCCAGCTGGGAGATTTGGGGGCAAGAGACCCAGTACTTC
CASWEIWGQETQYF
>few|TRBJ2-7|TRBV6-2/TRBV6-3|NA
TGTGCCAGCAGTTACTCGGGACACCCGTACGAGCAGTACTTC
CASSYSGHPYEQYF
>NA|TRBJ2-7|TRBV12-3/TRBV12-4|TRBD1
TGTGCCAGCAGGACCTTGACAGGGGGCGAGCAGTACTTC
CASRTLTGGEQYF
>few|TRBJ2-7|TRBV6-5|NA
TGTGCCAGCAGTTACCGAGTAAGCGGACGCTACGAGCAGTACTTC
CASSYRVSGRYEQYF
>NA|TRBJ1-1|TRBV12-3/TRBV12-4|NA
TGTGCCAGCAGCCGCGGGGTCGGGGAGGGCACTGAAGCTTTCTTT
CASSRGVGEGTEAFF
>many|TRBJ1-1|TRBV18|NA
TGTGCCAGCTCGCCAACGGTGGACACTGAAGTTTTCTTT
CASSPTVDTEVFF
>few|TRBJ1-4|TRBV28|NA
TGTGCCAGCAGTTTCTCGGACACAAGAAGGGAAAAACTGTTTTTT
CASSFSDTRREKLFF
>few|TRBJ2-2|TRBV5-1|NA
TGCGCCAGCAGCTTGGTAGGGATCCGGGCCGGGGAGCTGTTTTTT
CASSLVGIRAGELFF
>NA|TRBJ2-5|TRBV7-3|TRBD2
TGTGCCAGCAGCCTCGGACTAGCGGGGGGCTTGTACCAAGAGACCCAGTACTTC
CASSLGLAGGLYQETQYF